These T cell receptor beta chains were read from a single sample in a study of early stage breast cancer tumors. The assay was immunoSEQ multiplex PCR, and TCRdb's table has in-frame clones only and misses some. The data contain about 50,000 clones, just under 80% of them singletons. Sequencing was performed on blood. These receptors all come from a person aged 40-50 years with breast cancer. Both conserved end residues are part of each CDR3. The D gene is left open where the match is weak. Some rows have no size entry. The others give once, few or many, or a class for an expanded clone.

D gene	V gene	clone size	J gene	CDR3 protein	CDR3 DNA
TRBD1	TRBV30	-	TRBJ1-6	CAWRGQGNSPLHF	TGTGCCTGGAGAGGACAGGGTAATTCACCCCTCCACTTT
-	TRBV6-5	-	TRBJ2-7	CASAPSYPPLDEQYF	TGTGCCAGCGCCCCATCCTACCCTCCTTTAGACGAGCAGTACTTC
-	TRBV29-1	-	TRBJ2-7	CSVTMTGSEQYF	TGCAGCGTGACAATGACAGGATCCGAGCAGTACTTC
-	TRBV18	-	TRBJ2-7	CASSPASPLAEQYF	TGTGCCAGCTCACCGGCTAGCCCCCTCGCCGAGCAGTACTTC
TRBD2	TRBV6-6	few	TRBJ2-1	CASTIAGVSYNEQFF	TGTGCCAGCACTATAGCGGGAGTCTCCTACAATGAGCAGTTCTTC
TRBD2	TRBV6-5	-	TRBJ2-7	CASSYVAGGAYEQYF	TGTGCCAGCAGTTACGTCGCGGGGGGGGCCTACGAGCAGTACTTC
TRBD2	TRBV5-1	-	TRBJ2-7	CASSLRAGTYEQYF	TGCGCCAGCAGCTTGAGAGCGGGGACCTACGAGCAGTACTTC
-	TRBV30	-	TRBJ1-2	CAWSVQGVYGYTF	TGTGCCTGGAGTGTACAGGGCGTCTATGGCTACACCTTC
-	TRBV4-2	-	TRBJ2-1	CASSQGTLSYNEQFF	TGTGCCAGCAGCCAAGGGACACTCTCCTACAATGAGCAGTTCTTC
-	TRBV4-2	medium-sized	TRBJ2-1	CASSQVSYNEQFF	TGTGCCAGCAGCCAGGTATCCTACAATGAGCAGTTCTTC
-	TRBV29-1	-	TRBJ2-3	CSVEDGLYTQYF	TGCAGCGTTGAAGATGGACTGTATACGCAGTATTTT
-	TRBV18	-	TRBJ2-2	CASSPRGLGTGELFF	TGTGCCAGCTCACCTCGGGGCCTGGGTACCGGGGAGCTGTTTTTT
TRBD2	TRBV7-2	-	TRBJ2-3	CASSLGLAVFSTDTQYF	TGTGCCAGCAGCTTAGGACTAGCGGTTTTTAGCACAGATACGCAGTATTTT
-	TRBV4-1	-	TRBJ2-3	CASSQDNSAVDTQYF	TGCGCCAGCAGCCAAGATAACTCGGCGGTGGATACGCAGTATTTT
-	TRBV2	once	TRBJ2-1	CASSEYLRVGSYNEQFF	TGTGCCAGCAGTGAATATCTGCGGGTGGGCTCCTACAATGAGCAGTTCTTC
-	TRBV4-2	few	TRBJ1-5	CASSQDIVQSPEHF	TGTGCCAGCAGCCAAGATATTGTCCAGAGCCCAGAGCATTTT